The T cell receptor beta chain described here comes from a study of regulatory T cells in long-lasting Graves disease. Time point in this sample: newly diagnosed GD, antithyroid drugs for less than 3 months. With RNA extracted from PBMCs as input, the TCR library was made. Between the trimmed V and J ends, which lost 6 bases and 8 bases, there was a span of 13 bases. The CDR3 extends over 13 amino acids. The germline CDR1 and CDR2 sequences are SGHAT and FQNNGV. Construction of TCR beta libraries relied on iRepertoire HTBI primers and on Arm-PCR targeting CDR3 regions. Each CDR3 protein gets one entry after TCRdb re-called the multiplex PCR reads with MiXCR. The data show approximately 470,000 distinct CDR3 sequences, with roughly 17% seen just once and 12% held by the top ten. The sample was also reused in another study, on T cells in Graves' hyperthyroidism and ophthalmopathy. According to that study: The primer set for the first-round RT-PCR of the TCR CDR3 was HTBI.

This sequence joins TRBV11-2 and TRBJ1-4; D is possibly TRBD1 (5 bases). The receptor comes from a middle-aged man with Graves disease. Sequenced here: peripheral blood mononuclear cells (PBMCs), sampled at new diagnosis, from a patient treated with antithyroid drugs. The CDR3 reads CASRTGGSEKLFF. As DNA, the CDR3 is TGTGCCAGCAGAACGGGGGGGTCCGAAAAACTGTTTTTT. Supplemented by reference TRBV11-2 and TRBJ1-4, the full variable domain reads EAGVAQSPRYKIIEKRQSVAFWCNPISGHATLYWYQQILGQGPKLLIQFQNNGVVDDSQLPKDRFSAERLKGVDSTLKIQPAKLEDSAVYLCASRTGGSEKLFFGSGTQLSVL.